These 19 T cell receptor beta chains came from one sample sequenced in a study of blood T cell repertoires in COVID-19. Assay used: immunoSEQ multiplex PCR; TCRdb lists only in-frame clones, some missing. This sample yields fewer than 70,000 clones, of which around 80% are seen a single time; approximately 20% belongs to the top ten. What was sequenced was peripheral blood. Source of these receptors: a man younger than 45 with COVID-19, enrolled during active disease.

This rearrangement joins TRBV5-1 to TRBJ2-1; 12 nucleotides align to TRBD2. This CDR3 is 17 amino acids long. Germline V gene lookup returns CDR1 SGHRS and CDR2 YFSETQ. V was clipped by 0 bases and J by 5 bases; unmatched bases: 6. This CDR3 is CASSLGPSGGVDNEQFF. CDR3 in DNA: TGCGCCAGCAGCTTGGGTCCTAGCGGGGGGGTTGACAATGAGCAGTTCTTC.

The chain combines TRBV2 with TRBJ1-1, with a possible D match to TRBD1 (6 bases). V shed 6 bases and J shed 10 bases, with 18 bases lying between them. The CDR3 length is 13 residues. Germline V lookup: CDR1 SNHLY, CDR2 FYNNEI. CDR3: CASSPGAAGAAFF. Written as DNA, the CDR3 is TGTGCCAGCAGCCCAGGGGCTGCCGGGGCAGCTTTCTTT.

The chain joins TRBV3-1 (or the pseudogene TRBV3-2) to TRBJ2-7, with 8 positions matching TRBD2. Per the germline V gene, CDR1 is LGHDT and CDR2 is YNNKEL (reference sequence). Germline trimming cut 5 bases from V and 0 bases from J; bases unmatched to any gene: 9. The length of the CDR3 is 16 residues. CDR3 DNA: TGTGCCAGCAGCAGGGTCCAGCGGGGGACCTCCTACGAGCAGTACTTC. It translates to CASSRVQRGTSYEQYF.

This clone was found a few times. The genes are TRBV25-1 and TRBJ2-7, with D tentatively TRBD2 (7 bases). Germline V gene lookup returns CDR1 MGHDK and CDR2 SYGVNS. The CDR3 is 17 residues long. V lost 4 bases and J lost 8, with 27 bases in between. DNA of the CDR3: TGTGCCAGCAGTGGCTGGGGGGGGCAAGTAGCGTCCTCTAAGCAGTACTTC. Protein product: CASSGWGGQVASSKQYF.

The chain uses TRBV9 and TRBJ1-2; tentative D call: TRBD1 (6 bases). Looked up from germline, CDR1 is SGDLS and CDR2 is YYNGEE. The CDR3 length is 17 residues. Trimming left V 3 bases short and J 8 bases short, with 26 bases between. In DNA, the CDR3 is TGTGCCAGCAGCGCCTCGTATTTGGCCGAGGGGGTGTCAGGCTACACCTTC. Amino acids: CASSASYLAEGVSGYTF.

The V gene is TRBV7-2, the J gene TRBJ2-5; possible D gene TRBD2, 5 bases. The CDR3 spans 14 residues. The germline CDR1 and CDR2 sequences are SGHTA and FQGNSA. Trimming removed 4 bases at V and 2 bases at J, with 11 bases between. The CDR3 DNA reads TGTGCCAGCAGCTATGGACTGAAACAAGAGACCCAGTACTTC. This codes for CASSYGLKQETQYF.

This clone has a single count. The junction shows a germline mismatch at one end, possibly a read error. V is TRBV28 and J is TRBJ2-7, with D possibly being TRBD2 (5 bases). The CDR3 runs 15 residues. Germline V CDR1 and CDR2: MDHEN, SYDVKM. CDR3 coding DNA: TGTGCCAGCAGTTTCGCCCGGGATCACTCCGACGAGCAGTACTTC. This gives the protein CASSFARDHSDEQYF.

This chain uses TRBV23-1 with TRBJ2-1; D perhaps matches TRBD2 (5 bases). TRBV23-1 is identified as an open reading frame with a role that is uncertain. The CDR3 extends over 16 amino acids. V was shortened by 0 bases and J by 6 bases, with 15 bases between the two germline ends. The DNA of the CDR3 is TGCGCCAGCAGTCAATCGGACCGGGGAAACCCCAATGAGCAGTTCTTC. Its translation is CASSQSDRGNPNEQFF.

This clone was counted only a few times. The chain joins TRBV24-1 to TRBJ2-3, with D uncertain. This CDR3 has 14 amino acids. Germline values: CDR1 KGHDR, CDR2 SFDVKD. V gave up 4 bases and J gave up 0 bases, with 7 bases separating them. In nucleotides, the CDR3 is TGTGCCACCAGTGACTTTCAGAGCACAGATACGCAGTATTTT. This gives the protein CATSDFQSTDTQYF.

The V gene is TRBV25-1, the J gene TRBJ2-4; D is perhaps TRBD2 (6 bases). The CDR3 consists of 18 residues. CDR1 and CDR2 from the germline V gene are MGHDK and SYGVNS. The V gene lost 3 bases and the J gene lost 0 bases, with 18 bases spanning the gap. The CDR3 nucleotides are TGTGCCAGCAGTGATCCTGGGGGGACGGAGATAGCCAAAAACATTCAGTACTTC. This gives the protein CASSDPGGTEIAKNIQYF. Supplemented by reference TRBV25-1 and TRBJ2-4, the full variable domain reads EADIYQTPRYLVIGTGKKITLECSQTMGHDKMYWYQQDPGMELHLIHYSYGVNSTEKGDLSSESTVSRIRTEHFPLTLESARPSHTSQYLCASSDPGGTEIAKNIQYFGAGTRLSVL.

This clone is a singleton in its sample. The chain joins TRBV19 to TRBJ2-1, with TRBD2 identical over 12 bases. Per the germline V gene, CDR1 is LNHDA and CDR2 is SQIVND (reference sequence). The CDR3 contains 17 residues. Trimming cost V 3 bases and J 4 bases; bases outside gene matches: 7. The CDR3 protein is CASSIPELAGGYNEQFF. The CDR3 DNA reads TGTGCCAGTAGTATCCCCGAACTAGCGGGGGGATACAATGAGCAGTTCTTC.

The sample holds one count of this clone. This chain joins TRBV14 and TRBJ2-7, with a tentative D call TRBD2 (5 bases). Germline V CDR1 and CDR2: SGHDN, FVKESK. This CDR3 has 14 residues. Trimming removed 6 bases from V and 5 bases from J, with 17 bases in between. Here the CDR3 reads CASSLMVPGNEQYF. CDR3 DNA sequence: TGTGCCAGCAGTCTGATGGTCCCGGGGAACGAGCAGTACTTC.

The table lists this clone with a count of one. Sequence at one end of the junction differs from germline and may be a read error. The J gene is TRBJ1-2, the V gene TRBV28, with 7 bases fitting TRBD1. CDR3 length: 11 residues. The germline CDR1 and CDR2 sequences are MDHEN and SYDVKM. For the CDR3, the DNA is TGTGCCAGCAGTTTCGAGGGGGCCTTTCGCTTC. It translates to CASSFEGAFRF.

The chain is built from TRBV6-2 or TRBV6-3 and TRBJ2-3; 8 positions agree with TRBD2. The V and J ends lost 2 bases and 3 bases, in that order; junction bases with no gene match: 10. CDR1 and CDR2 (germline): MNHEY, SVGEGT. CDR3 length: 17 amino acids. The CDR3 region has the DNA TGTGCCAGCAGTTACCCTATTAGCGGGATAGGGACAGATACGCAGTATTTT. Amino acids: CASSYPISGIGTDTQYF.

The rearrangement joins TRBV28 to TRBJ2-2; 7 positions match TRBD2. The CDR3 loop spans 19 amino acids. In germline, CDR1 is MDHEN, CDR2 SYDVKM. V shed 3 bases, J shed 4 bases, and the junction held 17 bases outside the gene matches. The CDR3 sequence: CASSFYYLWGQRGTGELFF. Written as DNA, the CDR3 is TGTGCCAGCAGTTTTTATTACTTGTGGGGCCAGCGGGGCACCGGGGAGCTGTTTTTT.

This clone was seen a few times. V is TRBV29-1 and J is TRBJ2-7, with D perhaps TRBD2 (6 bases). The CDR3 runs to 13 residues. Trimming shortened V by 4 bases and J by 2 bases, and 12 bases separated the two germline ends. From germline, CDR1 is SQVTM and CDR2 ANQGSEA. This CDR3 is CSVVRERPYEQYF. The CDR3 nucleotides are TGCAGCGTTGTCCGGGAGAGGCCCTACGAGCAGTACTTC.

The genes are TRBV4-1 and TRBJ2-5; 10 nucleotides line up with TRBD2. CDR3 size: 17 residues. V dropped 1 base and J dropped 5; count of bases not matched to a gene: 10. Germline V gene lookup returns CDR1 MGHRA and CDR2 YSYEKL. The CDR3 region is CASSQGGVAGGRETQYF. The CDR3, as DNA: TGCGCCAGCAGCCAAGGAGGAGTAGCGGGGGGACGGGAGACCCAGTACTTC.

This chain uses TRBV6-5 with TRBJ1-2; 9 bases line up with TRBD1. This CDR3 has 15 amino acids. After removal of 5 bases from V and 6 bases from J, the junction contained 10 bases not matched to a gene. Germline V CDR1 and CDR2: MNHEY, SVGAGI. CDR3 in amino acids: CASSTRTGDKDGYTF. The CDR3 DNA sequence: TGTGCCAGCAGTACCCGGACAGGGGACAAAGATGGCTACACCTTC.

The chain recombines TRBV2 with TRBJ2-7; 9 nucleotides line up with TRBD1. V shed 5 bases and J 3 bases; nucleotides not matched to a gene: 5. Germline lookup yields CDR1 SNHLY and CDR2 FYNNEI. The length of the CDR3 is 14 residues. The CDR3 region has the DNA TGTGCCAGCAGTCCGGGACAGGGTTTCTACGAGCAGTACTTC. Translation gives CASSPGQGFYEQYF.